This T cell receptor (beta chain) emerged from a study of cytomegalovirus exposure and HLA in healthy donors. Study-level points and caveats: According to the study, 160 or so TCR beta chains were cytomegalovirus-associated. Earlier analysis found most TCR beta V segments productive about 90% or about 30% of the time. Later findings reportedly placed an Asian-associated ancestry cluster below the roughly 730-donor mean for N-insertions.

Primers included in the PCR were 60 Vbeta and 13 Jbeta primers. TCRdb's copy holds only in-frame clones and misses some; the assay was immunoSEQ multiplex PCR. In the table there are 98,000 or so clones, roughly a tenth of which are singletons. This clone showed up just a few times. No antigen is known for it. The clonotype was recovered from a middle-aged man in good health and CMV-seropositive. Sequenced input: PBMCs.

The chain's CDR3 is CASSHAGNSYEQYF. CDR3 nucleotides: TGTGCCAGCAGCCATGCCGGGAACTCCTACGAGCAGTACTTC. This chain links TRBV25-1 with TRBJ2-7; D is possibly TRBD2 (5 bases). The CDR3 totals 14 residues. Germline values: CDR1 MGHDK, CDR2 SYGVNS. Trimming took off 6 bases at V and 0 bases at J, with 12 bases between the two ends.